This note documents a single TCR beta chain sequence. No antigen is known for it. Those who donated were healthy bone marrow donors. The source of the sample is a study of cytomegalovirus exposure and HLA in healthy donors. Study-level results: TCR sequences were mostly rare, though some public TCRs occurred in many donors. Being productive about 90% or about 30% of the time was typical of most TCR beta V segments in an earlier analysis. The authors listed some 160 TCR beta chains as cytomegalovirus-associated.

PCR was performed using 60 Vbeta and 13 Jbeta primers. The protocol was immunoSEQ multiplex PCR, while the TCRdb copy is restricted to in-frame clones and leaves out a portion. Among fewer than 95,000 clones listed, over 65% were seen once. The CDR3 spans 17 residues. In germline, CDR1 is SGHTA, CDR2 FQGNSA. Deletions cut 0 bases from V and 2 bases from J, with 14 bases between. Source material: PBMCs. The sequence derives from a woman between 40 and 50 years old in good health and CMV-seropositive. This chain joins TRBV7-2 and TRBJ1-5; unclear D gene. The CDR3 spells CASSLAAVFQGNQPQHF. The CDR3 DNA reads TGTGCCAGCAGCTTAGCAGCCGTCTTCCAGGGCAATCAGCCCCAGCATTTT.